The present T cell receptor (beta chain) was sequenced within a study of blood T cell repertoires in COVID-19. Study-wide context: Acute and convalescent COVID-19 samples came from the United States, Italy and Spain.

In the original workflow: Using reference gene primer amplification, nucleated cell counts were estimated. Assay: immunoSEQ multiplex PCR; the TCRdb copy retains only in-frame clones and omits some. V and J calls and clone size are copied from that table; D and trimming were computed from the DNA. The profile covers roughly 240,000 clones, with roughly four fifths appearing a single time and approximately 1.9% taken by the ten largest. This CDR3 is 16 amino acids long. Germline lookup yields CDR1 SEHNR and CDR2 FQNEAQ (reference sequence). Trimming removed 1 base from V and 0 bases from J, with 13 bases in between.

The source of this sequence is a woman of 80 years or more with acute or convalescent COVID-19. The sequenced sample was peripheral blood. The V call is TRBV7-9, the J call TRBJ2-7; D possibly corresponds to TRBD1 (6 bases). CDR3 sequence reads: CASSLVRGSSSYEQYF. The CDR3 DNA is TGTGCCAGCAGCTTAGTTAGGGGGAGTAGCTCCTACGAGCAGTACTTC.